The present entry profiles one T cell receptor beta chain with its context. The data are from a study of blood T cell repertoires in COVID-19. The CDR3 has 14 residues. The V end was cut by 3 bases, the J end by 4 bases, with 10 bases between. Per germline, CDR1 LNHDA and CDR2 SQIVND (reference sequence). The assay was immunoSEQ multiplex PCR, and TCRdb's table has in-frame clones only and misses some. The sample includes roughly 250,000 clones, 82% of them seen just once. The sequence derives from a woman in her seventies with acute or convalescent COVID-19. The rearrangement links TRBV19 to TRBJ1-3, with D unclear. Specimen: peripheral blood. CDR3 in amino acids: CASSIGVGGNTIYF. The CDR3 nucleotides are TGTGCCAGTAGTATCGGGGTGGGAGGAAACACCATATATTTT.